One T cell receptor beta chain is described in this entry. Its antigen is unknown. The data are from a study of CD8 T cells in ankylosing spondylitis. For TCR beta, libraries came from quantitative 5'-RACE with molecular barcodes. TCRdb re-derived calls from the 5' RACE reads in MiXCR, one entry per CDR3 protein. Among about 450,000 distinct CDR3 sequences listed, roughly 25% were seen once. Study-level findings and limits: Previously reported in reactive arthritis synovial fluid and blood were some of the motif variants. A motif in TCR beta, a set of fewer than ten highly homologous variants, appeared characteristic of ankylosing spondylitis blood. Disease-linked clones, CD8+, were relatively rare in peripheral blood. According to the report, clones linked to the disease were significantly enriched in matched synovial fluid samples taken from ankylosing spondylitis patients.

The germline V gene has CDR1 SNHLY and CDR2 FYNNEI. The CDR3 is 11 amino acids. V gave up 6 bases and J gave up 8 bases, with 7 bases separating them. V gene TRBV2 combines with J gene TRBJ2-2, with unresolved D. The TCR comes from a male donor with ankylosing spondylitis. Sequencing was performed on blood, either unsorted or a sorted T cell fraction (not recorded which). The CDR3 coding sequence is TGTGCCAGCAGAATACTGGGGGAGCTGTTTTTT. Translation gives CASRILGELFF.